This TCR beta chain was identified in a study of cytomegalovirus exposure and HLA in healthy donors. The germline V gene has CDR1 MNHEY and CDR2 SVGAGI. The CDR3 covers 15 residues. V lost 7 bases to trimming and J lost 2 bases, with 16 bases between them. PCR primers comprised 60 Vbeta and 13 Jbeta primers. Profiling relied on immunoSEQ multiplex PCR, and the TCRdb table lists in-frame clones only, not all of them. The table has about 160,000 clones, about 65% seen once. The genes are TRBV6-5 and TRBJ2-3, with D possibly being TRBD1 (6 bases). The receptor comes from a man aged 35 to 55 in good health and CMV-seropositive. Sequenced sample: PBMCs. The CDR3 nucleotides are TGTGCCAGCACTCCGATGACAGGCAACACAGATACGCAGTATTTT. Protein: CASTPMTGNTDTQYF.